The T cell receptor beta chain described here comes from a study of response to subunit inactivated influenza vaccine. Study-wide results and caveats: Each seasonal influenza vaccination recruits few new T cells, the authors suggested.

This clonotype was counted a few times. The antigen is undetermined. TCRdb itself ran the RT-PCR reads through MiXCR, one entry per CDR3 protein. The profile covers roughly 570,000 distinct CDR3 sequences, with roughly 13% appearing a single time and around 13% taken by the ten largest. Material: PBMCs from blood, obtained about 6 weeks after vaccination. This sequence originates from a man in his forties or fifties who received an inactivated influenza vaccine.

CDR3: CSARDRGSLQAFF. The CDR3 DNA reads as TGCAGTGCTAGGGACAGGGGGTCACTTCAAGCTTTCTTT. This chain uses TRBV20-1 with TRBJ1-1; 10 nucleotides line up with TRBD1. This CDR3 spans 13 amino acids. Looked up from germline, CDR1 is DFQATT and CDR2 is SNEGSKA (reference sequence). V lost 3 bases to trimming and J lost 9 bases; unmatched junction nucleotides: 7.